Following are 9 T cell receptor beta chains from one sample sequenced in a study of T cells after yellow fever vaccination. One entry per CDR3 protein, called by TCRdb with MiXCR from the 5' RACE reads. The data show 230,000 or so distinct CDR3 sequences, roughly 3.7% seen once. This sample comprised PBMCs, obtained 15 days after the yellow fever booster vaccination. Receptors were obtained from a man between 18 and 29 years old who received the YFV17D yellow fever vaccine.

This clonotype was found many times. The CDR3 loop reads CASSSLSGFEQYV. DNA of the CDR3: TGTGCCAGCAGTTCCCTTTCCGGATTCGAGCAGTACGTC. This rearrangement joins TRBV28 to TRBJ2-7; D is undetermined. CDR1 and CDR2 from the germline V gene are MDHEN and SYDVKM. The CDR3 spans 13 residues. V was shortened by 4 bases and J by 6 bases, with 13 bases between the two germline ends.

This clonotype was picked up many times. The genes are TRBV5-1 and TRBJ1-1, with D possibly being TRBD1 (5 bases). Between the trimmed V and J ends, which lost 0 bases and 4 bases, there was a span of 13 bases. This CDR3 has 15 amino acids. Germline loops: CDR1 SGHRS, CDR2 YFSETQ. CDR3 DNA: TGCGCCAGCAGCTTGGGCAGGGTGAAGGGCACTGAAGCTTTCTTT. Translated: CASSLGRVKGTEAFF.

This clonotype has a count of ten or more. The CDR3 region is CASSRGVGDEQFF. Written as DNA, the CDR3 is TGTGCCAGTAGTCGTGGGGTAGGGGACGAGCAGTTCTTC. This sequence joins TRBV19 and TRBJ2-1; D tentatively fits TRBD1 or TRBD2 (5 bases each). The CDR3 covers 13 residues. Trimming removed 5 bases from V and 10 bases from J, with 15 bases in between. CDR1 and CDR2 from the germline V gene are LNHDA and SQIVND (reference sequence). The variable domain in full, completed from reference TRBV19 and TRBJ2-1, reads DGGITQSPKYLFRKEGQNVTLSCEQNLNHDAMYWYRQDPGQGLRLIYYSQIVNDFQKGDIAEGYSVSREKKESFPLTVTSAQKNPTAFYLCASSRGVGDEQFFGPGTRLTVL.

This clonotype was counted at least ten times. This chain uses TRBV5-1 with TRBJ2-7; a weak D match, TRBD1 (6 bases). The CDR3 length is 12 residues. From germline, CDR1 is SGHRS and CDR2 YFSETQ. Trimming removed 0 bases from V and 6 bases from J, with 7 bases in between. In DNA, the CDR3 is TGCGCCAGCAGCTTGGAAGGGGGCGAGCAGTACGTC. As protein: CASSLEGGEQYV.

This clonotype has ten or more counts. The rearrangement links TRBV7-2 to TRBJ2-2, with a possible D match to TRBD2 (6 bases). The CDR3 consists of 15 residues. V lost 5 bases and J 5 bases, leaving 15 bases between the germline ends. Looked up from germline, CDR1 is SGHTA and CDR2 is FQGNSA. CDR3 sequence: CASSSSYGGTGELFF. CDR3 nucleotide sequence: TGTGCCAGCAGCAGTTCGTATGGGGGGACCGGGGAGCTGTTTTTT.

This clonotype turned up a few times. This chain joins TRBV7-3 and TRBJ2-3, with D perhaps matching TRBD2 (6 bases). Germline CDR1 is SGHTA and CDR2 is FQGTGA. The V gene lost 2 bases and the J gene lost 1 base, with 19 bases spanning the gap. This CDR3 is 18 amino acids long. The CDR3 DNA reads TGTGCCAGCAGCTTAGGCAACGGGGGAAGTCTCGGCACAGATACGCAGTATTTT. Translation: CASSLGNGGSLGTDTQYF. The full variable domain, its missing parts supplied by reference TRBV7-3 and TRBJ2-3, is GAGVSQTPSNKVTEKGKYVELRCDPISGHTALYWYRQSLGQGPEFLIYFQGTGAADDSGLPNDRFFAVRPEGSVSTLKIQRTERGDSAVYLCASSLGNGGSLGTDTQYFGPGTRLTVL.

This clonotype was counted many times. The V call is TRBV5-4, the J call TRBJ1-1, with 7 positions matching TRBD1. Germline values: CDR1 SGHNT, CDR2 YYREEE (reference sequence). Trimming cost V 2 bases and J 2 bases; bases outside gene matches: 9. The CDR3 spans 16 residues. CDR3 sequence reads: CASSLDAGTANTEAFF. The CDR3 DNA follows: TGTGCCAGCAGCTTAGACGCCGGGACAGCCAACACTGAAGCTTTCTTT.

This clonotype was counted ten times or more. V and J are TRBV7-2 and TRBJ2-3; 7 bases line up with TRBD2. V was pared by 1 base and J by 6 bases, with 7 bases of the junction left unmatched. The CDR3 has 15 residues. Germline values: CDR1 SGHTA, CDR2 FQGNSA. The CDR3 DNA follows: TGTGCCAGCAGCTTAGGTCGGGGGGAGAGGGATACGCAGTATTTT. Translated: CASSLGRGERDTQYF. Complete variable domain (other parts from reference TRBV7-2 and TRBJ2-3): GAGVSQSPSNKVTEKGKDVELRCDPISGHTALYWYRQSLGQGLEFLIYFQGNSAPDKSGLPSDRFSAERTGGSVSTLTIQRTQQEDSAVYLCASSLGRGERDTQYFGPGTRLTVL.

Ten or more counts support this clonotype. This chain connects TRBV28 to TRBJ2-7; 8 bases map to TRBD2. V lost 7 bases to trimming and J lost 2 bases; unmatched junction nucleotides: 7. The V gene's germline CDR1 is MDHEN and CDR2 SYDVKM. The CDR3 has 14 residues. The CDR3 sequence: CASNSGGRAYEQYV. In nucleotides, the CDR3 is TGTGCCAGCAACTCGGGGGGGCGAGCCTACGAGCAGTACGTC.